The 32 T cell receptor beta chains listed next were all sequenced from one sample in a study of cytomegalovirus exposure and HLA in healthy donors. The primer mix had 60 Vbeta and 13 Jbeta primers. Some clones are missing from TCRdb's copy, which holds only in-frame ones; the method was immunoSEQ multiplex PCR. Here the sample spans approximately 69,000 clones, about 74% being singletons. Sequencing was carried out using PBMCs. The receptors derive from a woman aged 25 to 45 in good health and CMV-seropositive.

The CDR3 here is CSVGGGNQPQHF. For the CDR3, the DNA is TGCAGCGTCGGGGGGGGCAATCAGCCCCAGCATTTT. The chain has TRBV29-1 and TRBJ1-5; a possible D gene is TRBD1 (5 bases). The V and J ends lost 6 bases and 2 bases respectively, with 8 bases between them. Per germline, CDR1 SQVTM and CDR2 ANQGSEA. The CDR3 is 12 residues long.

The V gene is TRBV7-2, the J gene TRBJ2-5; 7 positions agree with TRBD2. The CDR3 loop spans 15 amino acids. Germline-derived CDR1 and CDR2 are SGHTA and FQGNSA. J gave up 1 base and V 6 bases, and 8 bases lay outside the gene matches. The CDR3 region is CASRRGLLLQETQYF. CDR3 nucleotides: TGTGCCAGCAGACGGGGACTACTCCTCCAAGAGACCCAGTACTTC.

V is TRBV28 and J is TRBJ2-5; no clear D gene. The CDR3 extends over 14 amino acids. From germline, CDR1 is MDHEN and CDR2 SYDVKM. Trimming shortened V by 8 bases and J by 4 bases, and 17 bases separated the two germline ends. CDR3: CASQHQVYGETQYF. The CDR3 DNA reads as TGTGCCAGCCAACACCAGGTCTATGGAGAGACCCAGTACTTC.

V usage is TRBV28 and J usage is TRBJ2-7, with 11 positions matching TRBD2. This CDR3 has 16 residues. With V trimmed by 6 bases and J by 3 bases, 10 bases remained unmatched. From germline, CDR1 is MDHEN and CDR2 SYDVKM. The CDR3 nucleotides read TGTGCCAGCAGCCCCCCAGGACTAGCGGGCAGCTACGAGCAGTACTTC. It is translated as CASSPPGLAGSYEQYF.

The genes are TRBV2 and TRBJ2-7; 7 bases fit TRBD1. Losses at the gene ends were 5 bases for V and 9 bases for J; bases not matched to a gene: 7. Germline loops: CDR1 SNHLY, CDR2 FYNNEI. The CDR3 runs to 12 residues. The CDR3 DNA sequence: TGTGCCAGCAGTCGGGACAGCCGCTGGCAGTACTTC. Residues: CASSRDSRWQYF.

The chain uses TRBV4-3 and TRBJ1-1; TRBD1 agrees at 12 bases. This CDR3 comprises 18 residues. V lost 5 bases to trimming and J lost 0 bases; unmatched junction nucleotides: 10. CDR1 and CDR2 from the germline V gene are LGHNA and YSLEER. The CDR3 spells CASSSRDRGRLLNTEAFF. CDR3 sequence (DNA): TGCGCCAGCAGCTCCCGGGACAGGGGGCGGCTATTGAACACTGAAGCTTTCTTT.

V gene TRBV11-2 combines with J gene TRBJ1-3; TRBD1 matches 7 bases. The CDR3 runs to 16 residues. Trimming removed 3 bases from V and 4 bases from J; junction bases left unmatched: 9. CDR1 SGHAT and CDR2 FQNNGV come from the germline V gene. CDR3 sequence reads: CASSFLDRERGNTIYF. The CDR3 DNA reads as TGTGCCAGCAGCTTCCTTGACAGGGAAAGAGGAAACACCATATATTTT.

The chain combines TRBV5-1 with TRBJ1-4; D gene uncertain. V was trimmed by 7 bases and J by 1 base, leaving 11 bases between them. The germline V gene encodes CDR1 SGHRS and CDR2 YFSETQ. This CDR3 comprises 14 residues. CDR3 nucleotides: TGCGCCAGCCGCCACTTGATAACTAATGAAAAACTGTTTTTT. Its translation is CASRHLITNEKLFF.

The chain employs TRBV6-6 and TRBJ1-5; the match to TRBD1 covers 8 bases. CDR1 is MNHNY, CDR2 SVGAGI, per germline (reference sequence). The CDR3 covers 13 residues. Losses at the gene ends were 7 bases for V and 4 bases for J; bases not matched to a gene: 3. CDR3: CASIGQGNQPQHF. The CDR3 DNA follows: TGTGCCAGCATTGGACAGGGTAATCAGCCCCAGCATTTT.

This clone was observed a single time. The chain is built from TRBV6-1 and TRBJ1-2; TRBD1 aligns across 9 bases. The CDR3 sequence is 17 residues long. CDR1 and CDR2 from the germline V gene are MNHNS and SASEGT. The junction had 11 bases not matched to a gene; V was cut back by 1 base and J by 5 bases. The DNA of the CDR3 is TGTGCCAGCAGTGAAGGAGGACAGGGGACGAGAATATATGGCTACACCTTC. Its protein product is CASSEGGQGTRIYGYTF.

The rearrangement joins TRBV18 to TRBJ1-2; the match to TRBD1 covers 7 bases. The CDR3 sequence is 16 residues long. V was clipped by 3 bases and J by 6 bases; unmatched bases: 13. Germline CDR1 reads KGHSH; CDR2 reads LQKENI. CDR3 nucleotides: TGTGCCAGCTCACCTTTCCCAGACAGGGTAACGGATGGCTACACCTTC. Protein: CASSPFPDRVTDGYTF.

The chain links TRBV5-1 to TRBJ2-3, with 10 bases lining up with TRBD2. V lost 1 base and J lost 4; bases outside the gene matches: 9. CDR1 SGHRS and CDR2 YFSETQ come from the germline V gene. The CDR3 totals 17 residues. CDR3 bases: TGCGCCAGCAGCTTGTACTCTACTAGCGGGAATTCAGATACGCAGTATTTT. The encoded protein is CASSLYSTSGNSDTQYF.

The rearrangement joins TRBV28 to TRBJ1-5; D unclear. The CDR3 length is 12 residues. CDR1 is MDHEN and CDR2 is SYDVKM in the germline V gene. V was trimmed by 10 bases and J by 4 bases, leaving 11 bases between them. CDR3 coding DNA: TGTGCCATCGGGGTGGGGAATCAGCCCCAGCATTTT. It is translated as CAIGVGNQPQHF.

This clone was found a few times. This chain links TRBV2 with TRBJ2-3, with no clear D. CDR3 length equals 11 residues. Germline V CDR1 and CDR2: SNHLY, FYNNEI. The V end was cut by 3 bases, the J end by 6 bases, with 4 bases between. In nucleotides, the CDR3 is TGTGCCAGCAGTGAGTCGGATACGCAGTATTTT. Its protein is CASSESDTQYF.

This rearrangement joins TRBV6-5 to TRBJ1-4, with 7 bases identical to TRBD1. Germline V lookup: CDR1 MNHEY, CDR2 SVGAGI. This CDR3 contains 15 residues. Losses at the gene ends were 0 bases for V and 11 bases for J; bases not matched to a gene: 9. The CDR3 region is CASSYSTGKNEKLFF. The CDR3, as DNA: TGTGCCAGCAGTTACTCGACAGGGAAAAACGAGAAACTGTTTTTT.

The V call is TRBV6-5, the J call TRBJ1-5; 7 bases fit TRBD1. J was trimmed by 1 base and V by 4 bases; bases with no gene match: 4. This CDR3 spans 15 amino acids. Germline V gives CDR1 MNHEY, CDR2 SVGAGI. CDR3 sequence: CASSSQGRSNQPQHF. As DNA, the CDR3 is TGTGCCAGCAGTTCACAGGGGAGGAGCAATCAGCCCCAGCATTTT.

The V call is TRBV4-1, the J call TRBJ1-1; weak D call: TRBD1 (6 bases). The CDR3 consists of 14 residues. V was trimmed by 4 bases and J by 3 bases, leaving 12 bases between them. The germline gives CDR1 MGHRA, CDR2 YSYEKL. CDR3 protein: CASSRMTGYTEAFF. The DNA for the CDR3 is TGCGCCAGCAGCCGCATGACAGGCTACACTGAAGCTTTCTTT.

The chain carries TRBV29-1 and TRBJ2-3, with D possibly matching TRBD2 (5 bases). V was shortened by 4 bases and J by 3 bases, with 17 bases between the two germline ends. Per germline, CDR1 SQVTM and CDR2 ANQGSEA. The CDR3 totals 15 residues. The CDR3 DNA follows: TGCAGCGTTGCTCACACTAGTGACCCTACAGATACGCAGTATTTT. Translation: CSVAHTSDPTDTQYF.

The chain has TRBV4-1 and TRBJ2-1, with D possibly being TRBD2 (5 bases). From germline, CDR1 is MGHRA and CDR2 YSYEKL. The CDR3 length is 16 residues. The V and J ends lost 3 bases and 3 bases respectively, with 15 bases between them. The CDR3 nucleotides read TGCGCCAGCAGCCACCGGACTGCGACCCTCTACAATGAGCAGTTCTTC. Translation: CASSHRTATLYNEQFF.

The chain links TRBV5-1 to TRBJ2-3; 8 bases are a match to TRBD2. CDR1 is SGHRS and CDR2 is YFSETQ in the germline V gene. This CDR3 is built from 16 residues. V lost 0 bases and J lost 2; bases outside the gene matches: 5. The CDR3 DNA reads as TGCGCCAGCAGCTTGGTTCAGCGGGAGTTCACAGATACGCAGTATTTT. It encodes CASSLVQREFTDTQYF. The whole variable domain, remainder taken from reference TRBV5-1 and TRBJ2-3, is KAGVTQTPRYLIKTRGQQVTLSCSPISGHRSVSWYQQTPGQGLQFLFEYFSETQRNKGNFPGRFSGRQFSNSRSEMNVSTLELGDSALYLCASSLVQREFTDTQYFGPGTRLTVL.

The gene calls are TRBV2 and TRBJ1-2; 7 nucleotides agree with TRBD1. CDR3 length: 14 amino acids. Germline V gene data show CDR1 as SNHLY and CDR2 as FYNNEI. Trimming cost V 11 bases and J 1 base; bases outside gene matches: 10. CDR3 bases: TGTGCCGGTCAAGACAGGGCACGTAACTATGGCTACACCTTC. Translated: CAGQDRARNYGYTF.

This clone was counted between two and nine times. This chain joins TRBV2 and TRBJ2-5, with 7 bases aligning to TRBD1. CDR3 size: 13 residues. In germline, CDR1 is SNHLY, CDR2 FYNNEI. J was trimmed by 2 bases and V by 3 bases; bases with no gene match: 0. For the CDR3, the DNA is TGTGCCAGCAGTGAGGGACAGCAAGAGACCCAGTACTTC. It translates to CASSEGQQETQYF.

The CDR3 here is CAPPPTAPLETQYF. CDR3 nucleotide sequence: TGTGCCCCCCCACCGACAGCGCCTTTGGAGACCCAGTACTTC. J is TRBJ2-5 and V is TRBV28; possibly TRBD1 for D (5 bases). With 11 bases removed from V and 5 bases from J, the gap between germline ends came to 21 bases. The CDR3 runs to 14 residues. Germline assignment: CDR1 MDHEN and CDR2 SYDVKM.

This clone showed up just once. This chain uses TRBV30 with TRBJ2-1; tentative D call: TRBD2 (6 bases). V was trimmed by 1 base and J by 6 bases, leaving 13 bases between them. The length of the CDR3 is 14 residues. Germline assignment: CDR1 GTSNPN and CDR2 SVGIG (reference sequence). The CDR3 sequence: CAWSGGTPGNEQFF. CDR3 in DNA: TGTGCCTGGAGTGGCGGGACGCCTGGCAATGAGCAGTTCTTC.

This clone was recorded only once. The genes are TRBV6-6 and TRBJ2-1, with TRBD2 identical over 11 bases. The CDR3 extends over 15 amino acids. Germline CDR1 reads MNHNY; CDR2 reads SVGAGI (reference sequence). The J segment lost 8 bases and the V segment lost 2 bases, leaving 5 bases of the junction unmatched. This CDR3 reads CASSYVTSGIYEQFF. The CDR3, as DNA: TGTGCCAGCAGTTACGTGACTAGCGGGATATATGAGCAGTTCTTC.

As to this clone: This likely comes from a read error, as the CDR3 has no conserved phenylalanine or tryptophan at its end. V and J are TRBV4-2 and TRBJ2-3; D ambiguous. The CDR3 consists of 15 residues. V was shortened by 0 bases and J by 0 bases, with 7 bases between the two germline ends. Germline CDR1 reads LGHNA; CDR2 reads YNFKEQ. The DNA of the CDR3 is TGTGCCAGCAGCCAAGAGTCCCGAAGCACAGATACGCAGTATGTT. Protein: CASSQESRSTDTQYV.

The chain has TRBV4-1 and TRBJ1-2; 9 nucleotides line up with TRBD1. The V segment lost 4 bases and the J segment 8 bases; nucleotides outside the gene matches: 14. The CDR3 length is 16 residues. Germline lookup yields CDR1 MGHRA and CDR2 YSYEKL. For the CDR3, the DNA is TGCGCCAGCAGCCCTACCCCGGGACAGGGTGTGAGGGGCTACACCTTC. Translation gives CASSPTPGQGVRGYTF.

Only one count was recorded for this clone. This rearrangement joins TRBV25-1 to TRBJ2-1, with 13 positions matching TRBD2. Germline-derived CDR1 and CDR2 are MGHDK and SYGVNS. The CDR3 extends over 18 amino acids. With 3 bases clipped from V and 7 bases from J, the junction kept 12 bases outside the gene matches. The CDR3 sequence: CASSDYTSGRAGYNEQFF. The CDR3, as DNA: TGTGCCAGCAGTGACTACACTAGCGGGAGGGCCGGGTATAATGAGCAGTTCTTC.

The chain is built from TRBV15 and TRBJ2-5, with D unresolved. The germline V gene encodes CDR1 LNHNV and CDR2 YYDKDF (reference sequence). The CDR3 runs to 14 residues. V dropped 1 base and J dropped 0 bases, with 6 bases sitting between them. CDR3 DNA sequence: TGTGCCACCAGCAGAGCCAAATACCAAGAGACCCAGTACTTC. It encodes CATSRAKYQETQYF.

This chain links TRBV6-1 with TRBJ2-4; D gene ambiguous. This CDR3 spans 13 amino acids. Trimming took 7 bases from V and 0 from J, leaving 7 bases between them. The germline V gene has CDR1 MNHNS and CDR2 SASEGT. The DNA for the CDR3 is TGTGCCAGCAAAGCCGCAGCCAAAAACATTCAGTACTTC. Its translation: CASKAAAKNIQYF.

The chain combines TRBV4-3 with TRBJ2-7, with TRBD2 identical over 12 bases. After removal of 1 base from V and 4 bases from J, the junction contained 2 bases not matched to a gene. The CDR3 contains 15 residues. Germline values: CDR1 LGHNA, CDR2 YSLEER. CDR3 region: CASSQGTSGMYEQYF. CDR3 nucleotide sequence: TGCGCCAGCAGCCAAGGGACTAGCGGGATGTACGAGCAGTACTTC.

The CDR3, as DNA: TGTGCCAGCAGTGAATTCAGTAGCGGGAGTAGGCTCTACGAGCAGTACTTC. It is translated as CASSEFSSGSRLYEQYF. This chain joins TRBV6-1 and TRBJ2-7, with 9 bases fitting TRBD2. V dropped 2 bases and J dropped 3; count of bases not matched to a gene: 11. CDR3 size: 17 residues. In germline, CDR1 is MNHNS, CDR2 SASEGT.